The 24 T cell receptor beta chains reported below all come from one sample, sequenced in a study of tumor and adjacent non-tumor tissue in lung cancer. The library came from three nested PCR rounds adapted from ARM-PCR protocols. One entry per CDR3 protein, called by TCRdb with MiXCR from the multiplex PCR reads. The sample shows about 93,000 distinct CDR3 sequences, about 66% of them seen only once. No cell sorting was done before RNA was extracted from the tissue. The specimen sequenced was lung tumor tissue. All receptors come from a man aged 55 to 69 with non-small cell lung cancer.

A remark on this clonotype: One end of the junction fails to match germline, which may point to a read error. The rearrangement links TRBV12-3 or TRBV12-4 to TRBJ2-3, with a weak D call TRBD2 (6 bases). This CDR3 is built from 15 residues. The CDR3 loop is CASSLGLASIDTQYF. The CDR3 DNA is TGTGCCAGCAGTCTAGGTCTAGCGAGCATAGATACGCAGTATTTT.

Ten or more counts support this clonotype. The chain carries TRBV12-3 or TRBV12-4 and TRBJ1-4; 10 bases align to TRBD1. After removal of 6 bases from V and 8 bases from J, the junction contained 6 bases not matched to a gene. The CDR3 length is 14 residues. The CDR3 loop reads CASSPPTGGEKLFF. In DNA, the CDR3 is TGTGCCAGCAGCCCCCCGACAGGGGGCGAAAAACTGTTTTTT.

The chain is built from TRBV10-3 and TRBJ1-5; perhaps TRBD1 as D (5 bases). The ends were cut back, 7 bases at V and 5 bases at J, with 15 bases in the middle. Germline CDR1 and CDR2: ENHRY and SYGVKD. The CDR3 contains 14 residues. This CDR3 reads CAIKGQGVDQPQHF. CDR3 coding DNA: TGTGCCATCAAGGGGCAGGGAGTAGATCAGCCCCAGCATTTT.

Regarding this clonotype: Sequence at one end of the junction differs from germline and may be a read error. The chain couples TRBV11-2 to TRBJ2-7, with a tentative D call TRBD2 (6 bases). This CDR3 spans 16 amino acids. From germline, CDR1 is SGHAT and CDR2 FQNNGV. CDR3 amino acids: CVSSLVLERGSYEQYF. The CDR3 bases are TGTGTCAGCAGCTTAGTCCTCGAACGGGGGAGCTACGAGCAGTACTTC.

About this clonotype: The junction does not match germline at one end; this may be a read error. The V call is TRBV5-6, the J call TRBJ2-3; 7 positions agree with TRBD2. Germline assignment: CDR1 SGHDT and CDR2 YYEEEE. The CDR3 sequence is 14 residues long. CDR3 sequence: CPSSPGRNTDTQYF. CDR3 coding DNA: TGTCCCAGCAGCCCCGGGAGGAACACAGATACACAGTATTTT.

This clonotype showed up just a few times. A much larger clone differs by one base, so this may be a read error. The gene calls are TRBV28 and TRBJ2-7; D call uncertain. Trimming left V 7 bases short and J 2 bases short, with 9 bases between. The length of the CDR3 is 12 residues. CDR1 MDHEN and CDR2 SYDVKM come from the germline V gene. CDR3 DNA: TGTGCCAGCATCGGCCTCACCTACGAGCAGTACTTC. Its protein product is CASIGLTYEQYF.

In the case of this clonotype: The junction shows a germline mismatch at one end, possibly a read error. The V gene is TRBV4-2, the J gene TRBJ2-7; TRBD2 aligns across 9 bases. The CDR3 covers 15 residues. CDR1 is LGHNA, CDR2 YNFKEQ, per germline. This CDR3 reads CDSSQGASGNYEQYF. CDR3 in DNA: TGTGACAGCAGCCAAGGGGCTAGCGGGAACTACGAACAGTACTTC.

In the case of this clonotype: At one end, the junction sequence differs from germline, possibly due to a read error. This chain's CDR3 is CTSESTANGGNTEAFF. The CDR3 DNA reads as TGTACCAGCGAATCAACAGCCAACGGGGGGAACACTGAAGCTTTCTTT. The chain has TRBV14 and TRBJ1-1; D is perhaps TRBD1 (5 bases). The CDR3 totals 16 residues. Per the germline V gene, CDR1 is SGHDN and CDR2 is FVKESK.

Turning to this clonotype: A junction boundary mismatches the germline segment, possibly from a read error. V gene TRBV11-2 combines with J gene TRBJ2-1, with D perhaps TRBD1 or TRBD2 (5 bases each). This CDR3 is built from 17 residues. The germline CDR1 and CDR2 sequences are SGHAT and FQNNGV. The DNA of the CDR3 is TGTGTCAGCAGCTTAGTGGCGGAACTGCCTTACCGAGGGGAACAGTTTTTC. Protein product: CVSSLVAELPYRGEQFF.

Concerning this clonotype: One junction end does not reproduce the germline sequence, and a read error may be involved. The chain employs TRBV7-8 and TRBJ1-1, with D unclear. CDR3 length: 15 amino acids. From germline, CDR1 is SGHVS and CDR2 FQNEAQ. CDR3 nucleotide sequence: TGTGCCAGCAGCTTCCGAGAGTGGGTGAACACTAAAGCTTTCTTT. Amino acids: CASSFREWVNTKAFF.

The chain is built from TRBV28 and TRBJ2-3; D not certain. Trimming stripped 2 bases from V and 11 bases from J, with 14 bases between. Germline-derived CDR1 and CDR2 are MDHEN and SYDVKM. The CDR3 covers 13 residues. The CDR3 nucleotides read TGTGCCAGCAGTTTAAGAGATCAGCGCTGGCAGTATTTT. It translates to CASSLRDQRWQYF.

In regard to this clonotype: Without the conserved terminal phenylalanine or tryptophan, this CDR3 likely stems from a read error. The chain links TRBV4-3 to TRBJ1-5; D unresolved. This CDR3 is built from 13 residues. The germline CDR1 and CDR2 sequences are LGHNA and YSLEER. The CDR3 here is CASNQEWDQPQHL. CDR3 sequence (DNA): TGCGCCAGCAACCAAGAGTGGGATCAGCCCCAGCATTTA.

A few counts support this clonotype. The chain couples TRBV6-4 to TRBJ2-1; D perhaps matches TRBD1 (7 bases). The CDR3 covers 16 residues. The germline V gene has CDR1 MRHNA and CDR2 SNTAGT. The V end was cut by 5 bases, the J end by 1 base, with 15 bases between. The CDR3 sequence is CASSPRGTASYNEQFF. The CDR3 bases are TGTGCCAGCAGTCCCCGGGGGACAGCATCCTACAATGAGCAGTTCTTC.

Comments on this clonotype: The germline gene is not matched at one end of the junction; a read error may be the cause. V gene TRBV12-3 or TRBV12-4 combines with J gene TRBJ2-3, with TRBD1 matching 11 bases. The CDR3 is 15 amino acids. The DNA of the CDR3 is TGTGCCAGCAGCCTCGGGACAGGGGGTATAGATGCGCAGTATTTT. Its translation is CASSLGTGGIDAQYF.

In this sample, this clonotype turned up many times. The rearrangement uses TRBV28 and TRBJ2-5; possibly TRBD1 or TRBD2 for D (6 bases each). The CDR3 spans 14 residues. Looked up from germline, CDR1 is MDHEN and CDR2 is SYDVKM. V lost 7 bases to trimming and J lost 4 bases, with 16 bases between them. CDR3 sequence: CASMGGGTGETQYF. Here the CDR3 DNA reads TGTGCCAGCATGGGGGGCGGGACTGGAGAGACCCAGTACTTC.

This clonotype was recorded many times. This rearrangement joins TRBV20-1 to TRBJ2-5; TRBD2 might be the D (6 bases). Per the germline V gene, CDR1 is DFQATT and CDR2 is SNEGSKA (reference sequence). The CDR3 contains 15 residues. Trimming removed 3 bases at V and 5 bases at J, with 19 bases between. CDR3 nucleotides: TGCAGTGCTAGTGAACTGGGAGGACCGAGGGAGACCCAGTACTTC. Amino acid sequence: CSASELGGPRETQYF.

The chain recombines TRBV29-1 with TRBJ1-2, with D unclear. Germline assignment: CDR1 SQVTM and CDR2 ANQGSEA. This CDR3 comprises 13 residues. The V and J ends lost 6 bases and 4 bases respectively, with 15 bases between them. The CDR3 loop reads CSVGGGRGYGYTF. Here the CDR3 DNA reads TGCAGCGTAGGCGGCGGACGGGGCTATGGCTACACCTTC.

Turning to this clonotype: An end of the junction does not agree with germline; a read error may underlie this. This chain uses TRBV11-2 with TRBJ1-1; a weak D match, TRBD1 (5 bases). The germline gives CDR1 SGHAT, CDR2 FQNNGV. The CDR3 sequence is 15 residues long. The CDR3 sequence: CVSNLRGPENTEAFF. CDR3 bases: TGTGTCAGCAACTTGAGGGGACCCGAGAACACTGAAGCTTTCTTT.

This clonotype was seen ten or more times. V usage is TRBV29-1 and J usage is TRBJ2-7, with 13 bases that match TRBD2. The germline V gene encodes CDR1 SQVTM and CDR2 ANQGSEA. The CDR3 covers 16 residues. V lost 3 bases to trimming and J lost 4 bases; unmatched junction nucleotides: 9. This chain's CDR3 is CSVDKGLAGVLYEQYF. The CDR3 DNA reads TGCAGCGTTGATAAAGGACTAGCGGGAGTTCTTTACGAGCAGTACTTC.

On this clonotype itself: A read error may explain this, as a much larger clone is one base away. This chain links TRBV5-6 with TRBJ2-1, with D maybe TRBD2 (6 bases). The length of the CDR3 is 14 residues. The germline CDR1 and CDR2 sequences are SGHDT and YYEEEE. The ends were cut back, 2 bases at V and 8 bases at J, with 14 bases in the middle. For the CDR3, the DNA is TGTGCCAGCAGCTTAATTACTAGCTGTGATGAGCAGTTCTTC. The encoded protein is CASSLITSCDEQFF.

As for this clonotype: Mismatch with germline at one junction end may stem from a read error. The chain carries TRBV6-5 and TRBJ1-5, with D unclear. CDR1 and CDR2 from the germline V gene are MNHEY and SVGAGI. The CDR3 has 14 amino acids. CDR3 DNA sequence: TGTGCCAGCAGTTACAGGAGTGGCAATCAGCCCCAACATTTT. Amino acid sequence: CASSYRSGNQPQHF.

Concerning this clonotype itself: A much bigger clone sits one base away, suggesting this may be a read error. The V and J genes are TRBV20-1 and TRBJ2-7, with D maybe TRBD1 (7 bases). Trimming cost V 6 bases and J 6 bases, with 15 bases left between them. Germline loops: CDR1 DFQATT, CDR2 SNEGSKA (reference sequence). The CDR3 has 12 amino acids. The CDR3 here is CSAFQGGVEQYF. CDR3 bases: TGCAGTGCGTTTCAGGGGGGCGTCGAGCAGTACTTC.

For this clonotype: Being one base from a much bigger clone, this may be a read error. The chain combines TRBV6-5 with TRBJ2-3; 7 bases agree with TRBD1. The V and J ends lost 2 bases and 2 bases, in that order; junction bases with no gene match: 10. CDR3 length: 17 amino acids. Germline CDR1 reads MNHEY; CDR2 reads SVGAGI. CDR3 DNA: TGTGCCAGCAGTTACGTGGGGATAGGACAGGACACAGATACGCAGTATTTT. As protein: CASSYVGIGQDTDTQYF.

Notes on this clonotype: This could be a read error, since a much larger clone is one nucleotide away. The chain is built from TRBV25-1 and TRBJ1-6, with D maybe TRBD1 (5 bases). Germline lookup yields CDR1 MGHDK and CDR2 SYGVNS. The CDR3 length is 13 residues. The CDR3 region has the DNA TGTGCCAGCAGGACAGATTATAATTCACCCCTCTACTTT. It translates to CASRTDYNSPLYF.